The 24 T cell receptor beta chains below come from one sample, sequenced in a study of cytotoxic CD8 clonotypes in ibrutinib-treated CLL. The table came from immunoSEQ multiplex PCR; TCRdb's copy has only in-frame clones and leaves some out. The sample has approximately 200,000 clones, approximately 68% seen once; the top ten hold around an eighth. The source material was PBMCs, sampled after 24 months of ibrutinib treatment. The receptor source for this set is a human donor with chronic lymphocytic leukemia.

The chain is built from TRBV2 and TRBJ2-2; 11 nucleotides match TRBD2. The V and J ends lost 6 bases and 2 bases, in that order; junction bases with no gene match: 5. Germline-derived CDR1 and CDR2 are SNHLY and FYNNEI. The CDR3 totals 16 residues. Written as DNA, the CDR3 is TGTGCCAGCAGCGGAGGGACTAGCGGAAACACCGGGGAGCTGTTTTTT. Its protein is CASSGGTSGNTGELFF.

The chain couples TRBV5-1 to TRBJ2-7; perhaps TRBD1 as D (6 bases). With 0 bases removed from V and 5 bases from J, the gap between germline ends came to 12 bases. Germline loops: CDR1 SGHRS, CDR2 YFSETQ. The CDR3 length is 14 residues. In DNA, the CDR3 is TGCGCCAGCAGCTTGGCCGACAGGTTCGACGAGCAGTACTTC. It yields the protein CASSLADRFDEQYF.

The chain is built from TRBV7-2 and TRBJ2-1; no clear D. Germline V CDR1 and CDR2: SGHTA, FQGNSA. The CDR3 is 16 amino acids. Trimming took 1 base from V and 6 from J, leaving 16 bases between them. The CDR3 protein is CASSLDSEAQFNEQFF. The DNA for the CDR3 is TGTGCCAGCAGCTTAGATTCCGAGGCGCAGTTCAATGAGCAGTTCTTC. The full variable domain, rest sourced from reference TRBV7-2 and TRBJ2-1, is GAGVSQSPSNKVTEKGKDVELRCDPISGHTALYWYRQSLGQGLEFLIYFQGNSAPDKSGLPSDRFSAERTGGSVSTLTIQRTQQEDSAVYLCASSLDSEAQFNEQFFGPGTRLTVL.

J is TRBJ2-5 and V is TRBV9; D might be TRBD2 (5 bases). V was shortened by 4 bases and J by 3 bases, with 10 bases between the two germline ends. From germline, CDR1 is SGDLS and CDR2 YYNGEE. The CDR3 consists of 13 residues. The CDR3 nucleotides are TGTGCCAGCAGCTCAGGACTCAAAGAGACCCAGTACTTC. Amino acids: CASSSGLKETQYF.

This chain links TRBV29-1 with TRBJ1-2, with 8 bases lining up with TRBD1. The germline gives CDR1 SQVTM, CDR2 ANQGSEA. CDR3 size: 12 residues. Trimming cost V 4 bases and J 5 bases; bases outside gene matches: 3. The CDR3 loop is CSVVTGGYGYTF. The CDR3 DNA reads TGCAGCGTTGTAACAGGGGGGTATGGCTACACCTTC. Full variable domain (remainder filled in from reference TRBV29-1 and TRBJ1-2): SAVISQKPSRDICQRGTSLTIQCQVDSQVTMMFWYRQQPGQSLTLIATANQGSEATYESGFVIDKFPISRPNLTFSTLTVSNMSPEDSSIYLCSVVTGGYGYTFGSGTRLTVV.

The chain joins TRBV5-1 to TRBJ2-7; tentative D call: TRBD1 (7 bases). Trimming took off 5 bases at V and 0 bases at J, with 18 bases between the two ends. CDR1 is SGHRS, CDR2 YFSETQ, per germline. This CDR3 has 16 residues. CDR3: CASRILRGANSYEQYF. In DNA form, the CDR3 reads TGCGCCAGCAGAATTCTCAGGGGGGCCAACTCCTACGAGCAGTACTTC.

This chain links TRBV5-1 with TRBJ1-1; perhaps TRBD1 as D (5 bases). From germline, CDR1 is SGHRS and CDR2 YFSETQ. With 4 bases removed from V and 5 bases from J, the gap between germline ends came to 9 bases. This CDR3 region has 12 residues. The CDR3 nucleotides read TGCGCCAGCAGCCCCGGGGGGACTGAAGCTTTCTTT. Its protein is CASSPGGTEAFF.

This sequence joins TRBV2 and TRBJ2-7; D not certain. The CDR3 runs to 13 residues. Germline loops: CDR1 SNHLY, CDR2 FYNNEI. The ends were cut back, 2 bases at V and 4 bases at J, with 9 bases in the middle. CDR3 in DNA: TGTGCCAGCAGTGAAAATCCAGAGTACGAGCAGTACTTC. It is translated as CASSENPEYEQYF.

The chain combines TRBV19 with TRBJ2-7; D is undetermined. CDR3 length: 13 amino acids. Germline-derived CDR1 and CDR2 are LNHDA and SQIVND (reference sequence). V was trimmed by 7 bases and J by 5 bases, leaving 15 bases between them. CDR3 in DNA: TGTGCCAGTAATAGGAAAGGAAACAACGAGCAGTACTTC. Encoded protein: CASNRKGNNEQYF.

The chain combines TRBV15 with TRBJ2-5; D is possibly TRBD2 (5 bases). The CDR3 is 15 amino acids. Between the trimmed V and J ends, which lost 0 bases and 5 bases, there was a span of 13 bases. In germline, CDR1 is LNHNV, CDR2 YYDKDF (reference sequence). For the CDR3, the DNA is TGTGCCACCAGCAGAGAGTCGGGGTCCCGGGAGACCCAGTACTTC. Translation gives CATSRESGSRETQYF.

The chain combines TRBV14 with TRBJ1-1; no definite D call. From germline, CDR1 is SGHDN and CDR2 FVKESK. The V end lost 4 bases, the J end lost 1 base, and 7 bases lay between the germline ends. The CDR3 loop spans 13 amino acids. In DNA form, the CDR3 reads TGTGCCAGCAGCCTACCAGGGAACACTGAAGCTTTCTTT. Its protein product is CASSLPGNTEAFF.

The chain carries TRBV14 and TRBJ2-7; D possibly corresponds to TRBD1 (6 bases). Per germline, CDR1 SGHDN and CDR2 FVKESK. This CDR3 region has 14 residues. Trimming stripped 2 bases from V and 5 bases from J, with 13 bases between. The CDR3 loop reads CASSQWDNLDEQYF. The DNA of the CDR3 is TGTGCCAGCAGCCAATGGGACAACTTGGACGAGCAGTACTTC.

The CDR3 region has the DNA TGTGCCAGCAGCAAAATCGTAGGCCACCGTGGTCATGAGCAGTTCTTC. Translation: CASSKIVGHRGHEQFF. This chain joins TRBV21-1 and TRBJ2-1. TRBV21-1 is tagged as a pseudogene. There are 16 residues in the CDR3.

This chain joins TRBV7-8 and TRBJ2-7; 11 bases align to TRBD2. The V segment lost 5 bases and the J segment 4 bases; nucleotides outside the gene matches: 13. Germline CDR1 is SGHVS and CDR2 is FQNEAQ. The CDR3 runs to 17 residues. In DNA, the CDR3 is TGTGCCAGCAGCCCTCGGGGAACTAGCGGGAGAAGGTACGAGCAGTACTTC. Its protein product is CASSPRGTSGRRYEQYF.

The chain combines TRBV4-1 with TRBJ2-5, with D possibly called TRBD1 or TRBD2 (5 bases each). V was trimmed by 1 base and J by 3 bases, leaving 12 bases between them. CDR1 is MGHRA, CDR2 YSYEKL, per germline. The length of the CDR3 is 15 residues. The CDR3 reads CASSQAGAGKETQYF. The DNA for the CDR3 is TGCGCCAGCAGCCAAGCCGGGGCAGGGAAAGAGACCCAGTACTTC.

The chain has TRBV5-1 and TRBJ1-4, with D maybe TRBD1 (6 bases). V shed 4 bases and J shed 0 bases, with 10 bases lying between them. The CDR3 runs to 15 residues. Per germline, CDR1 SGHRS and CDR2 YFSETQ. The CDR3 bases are TGCGCCAGCAGCCTTAGGGGGACAACTAATGAAAAACTGTTTTTT. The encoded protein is CASSLRGTTNEKLFF.

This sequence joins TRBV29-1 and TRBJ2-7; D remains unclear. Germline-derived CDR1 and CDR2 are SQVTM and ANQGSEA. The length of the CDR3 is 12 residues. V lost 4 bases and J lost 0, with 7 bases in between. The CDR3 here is CSVAGVSYEQYF. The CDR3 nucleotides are TGCAGCGTTGCGGGTGTCTCCTACGAGCAGTACTTC.

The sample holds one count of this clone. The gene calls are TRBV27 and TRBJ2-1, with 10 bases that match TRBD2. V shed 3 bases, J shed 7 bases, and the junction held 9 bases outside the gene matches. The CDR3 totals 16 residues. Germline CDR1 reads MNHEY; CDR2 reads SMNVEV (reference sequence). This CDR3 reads CASSFILAGVINEQFF. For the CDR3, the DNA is TGTGCCAGCAGTTTTATTCTAGCGGGAGTAATAAATGAGCAGTTCTTC.

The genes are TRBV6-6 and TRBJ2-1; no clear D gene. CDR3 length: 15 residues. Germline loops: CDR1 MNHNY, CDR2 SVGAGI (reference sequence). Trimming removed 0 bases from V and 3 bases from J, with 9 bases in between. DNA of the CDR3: TGTGCCAGCAGTTACTCCCAGCTCGGCTACAATGAGCAGTTCTTC. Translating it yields CASSYSQLGYNEQFF.

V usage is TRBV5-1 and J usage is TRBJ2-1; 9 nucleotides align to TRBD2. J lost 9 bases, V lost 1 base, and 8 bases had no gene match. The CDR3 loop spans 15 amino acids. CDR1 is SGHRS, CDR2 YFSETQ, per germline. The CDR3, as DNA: TGCGCCAGCAGCTTGAGTGGTAGCGGGAGCGGTGAGCAGTTCTTC. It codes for CASSLSGSGSGEQFF.

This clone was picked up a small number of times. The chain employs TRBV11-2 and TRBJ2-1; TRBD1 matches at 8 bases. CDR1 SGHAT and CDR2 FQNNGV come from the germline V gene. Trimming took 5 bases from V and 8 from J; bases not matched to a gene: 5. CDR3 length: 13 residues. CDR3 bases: TGTGCCAGCAGCCAAACGACAGGGGATGAGCAGTTCTTC. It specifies CASSQTTGDEQFF.

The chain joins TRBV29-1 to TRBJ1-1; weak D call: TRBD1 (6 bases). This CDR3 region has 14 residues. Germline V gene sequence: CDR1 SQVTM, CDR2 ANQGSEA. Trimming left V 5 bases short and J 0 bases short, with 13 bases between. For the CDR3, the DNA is TGCAGCGTTTTTGGGGGCAGCCTGAACACTGAAGCTTTCTTT. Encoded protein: CSVFGGSLNTEAFF.

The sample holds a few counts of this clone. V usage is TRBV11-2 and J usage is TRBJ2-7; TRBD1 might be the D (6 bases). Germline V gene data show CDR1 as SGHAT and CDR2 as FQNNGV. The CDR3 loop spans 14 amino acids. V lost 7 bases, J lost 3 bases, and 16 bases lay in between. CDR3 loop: CASNPGQPHYEQYF. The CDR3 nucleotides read TGTGCCAGCAACCCGGGACAACCACACTACGAGCAGTACTTC.

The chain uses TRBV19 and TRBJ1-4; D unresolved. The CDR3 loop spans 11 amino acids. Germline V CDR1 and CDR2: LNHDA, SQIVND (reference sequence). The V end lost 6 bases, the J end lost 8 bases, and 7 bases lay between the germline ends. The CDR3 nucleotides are TGTGCCAGTAGCCTGAGAGAAAAACTGTTTTTT. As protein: CASSLREKLFF.